The T cell receptor beta chain described here comes from a study of T cell repertoires in aging, cancer and after chemotherapy. Multiplex touch-down PCR with TRB-A/B primers amplified rearranged V-D-J TRB sequences. TCRdb re-derived calls from the multiplex PCR reads in MiXCR, one entry per CDR3 protein. The sample lists several thousand distinct CDR3 sequences; 53% were seen once. Amplification of TCR beta used genomic DNA extracted from peripheral blood. Germline CDR1 reads LNHDA; CDR2 reads SQIVND (reference sequence). Trimming removed 7 bases from V and 5 bases from J, with 14 bases in between. The CDR3 extends over 13 amino acids.

The sequence came from a human donor with a solid tumor. The chain carries TRBV19 and TRBJ2-5, with a possible D match to TRBD2 (6 bases). The sequenced sample consisted of blood. Written as DNA, the CDR3 is TGTGCCAGTACCCCTCGCCGGGGGGAGACCCAGTACTTC. It specifies CASTPRRGETQYF.